This T cell receptor beta chain derives from a study of shared clonotypes between healthy human individuals. Produced via immunoSEQ multiplex PCR; TCRdb's table is partial and in-frame only. Among about 1 million clones listed, roughly 74% were seen once. CDR1 and CDR2 from the germline V gene are MRHNA and SNTAGT. CDR3 length: 15 residues. Trimming cost V 5 bases and J 2 bases; bases outside gene matches: 6. The origin of this receptor is a man between 18 and 35 years old in good health. Some clones in this sample may be carry-over from other donors' samples. The genes are TRBV6-4 and TRBJ2-3; 8 bases are shared with TRBD1. Material: memory CD4+ T cells from PBMCs. Subset meaning: CD45RA-negative fraction. The CDR3 loop reads CASSTGQGYTDTQYF. In nucleotides, the CDR3 is TGTGCCAGCAGTACCGGACAGGGATACACAGATACGCAGTATTTT.